This entry describes one TCR beta chain. Its antigen remains unidentified. Regarding treatment: roughly 10-day PBMC culture with coronavirus spike peptide pools or control peptides (ViraFEST assay). ViraFEST used peptide pools to expand antigen-specific T cells, then sequenced TCRs. This sample stems from a study of vaccination and CD4 T cells after COVID-19. Cultured CD4+ T cells had their DNA profiled by the Oncomine TCR Beta short-read assay. TCRdb re-derived calls from the PCR reads in MiXCR, one entry per CDR3 protein. This table holds approximately 21,000 distinct CDR3 sequences, about 50% found once. V lost 4 bases to trimming and J lost 3 bases, with 7 bases between them. This CDR3 is built from 13 residues. The germline CDR1 and CDR2 sequences are SGHDN and FVKESK.

The TCR sequence derives from a human donor with COVID-19. Sequenced sample: cultured CD4+ T cells from blood. This chain uses TRBV14 with TRBJ1-5; D gene unclear. This CDR3 is CASSRGYNQPQHF. CDR3 DNA: TGTGCCAGCAGCCGGGGTTACAATCAGCCCCAGCATTTT. The full variable domain, in which reference TRBV14 and TRBJ1-5 provide the parts outside the CDR3, is EAGVTQFPSHSVIEKGQTVTLRCDPISGHDNLYWYRRVMGKEIKFLLHFVKESKQDESGMPNNRFLAERTGGTYSTLKVQPAELEDSGVYFCASSRGYNQPQHFGDGTRLSIL.